These 21 T cell receptor beta chains were all obtained from the same sample, sequenced in a study of blood T cell repertoires in COVID-19. The assay was immunoSEQ multiplex PCR, and TCRdb's table has in-frame clones only and misses some. This table holds around 250,000 clones, over 75% found once. The sequenced sample consisted of peripheral blood. These receptor sequences come from a man over 45 with active or convalescent COVID-19.

This chain connects TRBV4-3 to TRBJ2-3, with 7 positions matching TRBD2. Trimming removed 0 bases from V and 1 base from J; junction bases left unmatched: 1. The V gene's germline CDR1 is LGHNA and CDR2 YSLEER. The CDR3 loop spans 15 amino acids. CDR3 sequence reads: CASSQDTSGTDTQYF. CDR3 DNA sequence: TGCGCCAGCAGCCAAGATACTAGCGGCACAGATACGCAGTATTTT.

This chain joins TRBV28 and TRBJ1-5, with TRBD1 identical over 8 bases. The V segment lost 5 bases and the J segment 6 bases; nucleotides outside the gene matches: 9. Germline CDR1 is MDHEN and CDR2 is SYDVKM. This CDR3 region has 15 residues. CDR3 amino acids: CASSASGGGSQPQHF. CDR3 nucleotides: TGTGCCAGCAGTGCCTCAGGGGGCGGGAGTCAGCCCCAGCATTTT.

The chain couples TRBV15 to TRBJ2-2; weak D call: TRBD1 (6 bases). Per the germline V gene, CDR1 is LNHNV and CDR2 is YYDKDF (reference sequence). Between the trimmed V and J ends, which lost 0 bases and 5 bases, there was a span of 7 bases. The CDR3 totals 14 residues. CDR3 sequence reads: CATSRDRGTGELFF. CDR3 nucleotide sequence: TGTGCCACCAGCAGAGATAGGGGGACCGGGGAGCTGTTTTTT.

The chain links TRBV6-5 to TRBJ1-5, with 8 positions matching TRBD1. V gave up 6 bases and J gave up 4 bases; unmatched junction bases: 5. Germline V lookup: CDR1 MNHEY, CDR2 SVGAGI. The length of the CDR3 is 14 residues. The CDR3 loop is CASREGQANQPQHF. For the CDR3, the DNA is TGTGCCAGCAGGGAGGGACAGGCTAATCAGCCCCAGCATTTT.

The chain combines TRBV30 with TRBJ1-4, with 7 positions matching TRBD1. The ends lost 1 base at V and 3 bases at J; junction bases unmatched: 5. The CDR3 runs 15 residues. Germline V CDR1 and CDR2: GTSNPN, SVGIG (reference sequence). The CDR3 loop reads CAWSEGGAANEKLFF. CDR3 in DNA: TGTGCCTGGAGTGAAGGGGGCGCGGCTAATGAAAAACTGTTTTTT. The variable domain in full, with the rest retrieved from reference TRBV30 and TRBJ1-4, is SQTIHQWPATLVQPVGSPLSLECTVEGTSNPNLYWYRQAAGRGLQLLFYSVGIGQISSEVPQNLSASRPQDRQFILSSKKLLLSDSGFYLCAWSEGGAANEKLFFGSGTQLSVL.

J is TRBJ2-6 and V is TRBV5-6, with a tentative D call TRBD2 (5 bases). The CDR3 consists of 16 residues. Trimming removed 4 bases at V and 2 bases at J, with 13 bases between. Looked up from germline, CDR1 is SGHDT and CDR2 is YYEEEE. The CDR3: CASSTPGRTGANVLTF. The CDR3 nucleotides are TGTGCCAGCAGCACCCCGGGGAGAACTGGGGCCAACGTCCTGACTTTC.

This clone showed up just a few times. V gene TRBV7-2 combines with J gene TRBJ1-2; D ambiguous. The CDR3 is 17 residues long. From germline, CDR1 is SGHTA and CDR2 FQGNSA. V lost 1 base and J lost 5, with 20 bases in between. In DNA, the CDR3 is TGTGCCAGCAGCTTAGATCGTCCCGTCGTCTCCCGTTATGGCTACACCTTC. Encoded protein: CASSLDRPVVSRYGYTF.

This sequence joins TRBV7-9 and TRBJ1-1; 8 nucleotides match TRBD1. The germline CDR1 and CDR2 sequences are SEHNR and FQNEAQ (reference sequence). Unmatched junction bases numbered 10, after V lost 5 bases and J lost 11 bases. This CDR3 spans 13 amino acids. CDR3 loop: CASSIQTGQAAFF. The CDR3, as DNA: TGTGCCAGCAGCATCCAAACGGGACAGGCGGCTTTCTTT. Full variable domain (missing parts from reference TRBV7-9 and TRBJ1-1): DTGVSQNPRHKITKRGQNVTFRCDPISEHNRLYWYRQTLGQGPEFLTYFQNEAQLEKSRLLSDRFSAERPKGSFSTLEIQRTEQGDSAMYLCASSIQTGQAAFFGQGTRLTVV.

The chain uses TRBV4-1 and TRBJ2-1, with TRBD2 identical over 9 bases. This CDR3 is built from 20 residues. CDR1 is MGHRA and CDR2 is YSYEKL in the germline V gene. V was clipped by 3 bases and J by 7 bases; unmatched bases: 22. The DNA for the CDR3 is TGCGCCAGCAGCCAGTATCTAGCGGGACGGGCAAACAGGAGGGGGAATGAGCAGTTCTTC. It yields the protein CASSQYLAGRANRRGNEQFF.

This chain joins TRBV7-2 and TRBJ1-2; D unresolved. The germline V gene encodes CDR1 SGHTA and CDR2 FQGNSA. The CDR3 covers 14 residues. Trimming removed 2 bases from V and 6 bases from J, with 13 bases in between. CDR3 sequence: CASSLPFFADGYTF. The CDR3, as DNA: TGTGCCAGCAGCTTACCCTTTTTTGCGGATGGCTACACCTTC.

This clone was detected a few times. The rearrangement joins TRBV4-2 to TRBJ2-2; D unresolved. The germline gives CDR1 LGHNA, CDR2 YNFKEQ. Trimming took 4 bases from V and 6 from J, leaving 18 bases between them. CDR3 length: 16 amino acids. The CDR3 reads CASSLPPNSNSGELFF. The CDR3 DNA reads as TGTGCCAGCAGCCTACCCCCAAATAGCAACTCCGGGGAGCTGTTTTTT.

This chain uses TRBV19 with TRBJ2-6; possible D gene TRBD1, 9 bases. The CDR3 covers 20 residues. V dropped 1 base and J dropped 2 bases, with 21 bases sitting between them. CDR1 and CDR2 (germline): LNHDA, SQIVND (reference sequence). Here the CDR3 reads CASSIVIAGQGFAGANVLTF. CDR3 nucleotides: TGTGCCAGTAGTATAGTAATAGCGGGACAGGGTTTTGCTGGGGCCAACGTCCTGACTTTC.

This chain connects TRBV11-1 to TRBJ2-6; D unresolved. The CDR3 contains 15 residues. V dropped 3 bases and J dropped 1 base, with 7 bases sitting between them. The germline V gene has CDR1 SGHAT and CDR2 FQDESV (reference sequence). The CDR3 region is CASSFARSGANVLTF. The CDR3 bases are TGTGCCAGCAGCTTCGCGAGGTCTGGGGCCAACGTCCTGACTTTC.

V gene TRBV28 combines with J gene TRBJ1-5; D is uncertain. Germline V CDR1 and CDR2: MDHEN, SYDVKM. The V end was cut by 3 bases, the J end by 3 bases, with 12 bases between. There are 15 residues in the CDR3. CDR3 DNA: TGTGCCAGCAGTTTCGAGTTGCGCCTCAATCAGCCCCAGCATTTT. Translating gives CASSFELRLNQPQHF.

The V call is TRBV5-4, the J call TRBJ2-3, with a tentative D call TRBD2 (5 bases). The CDR3 has 16 residues. V was trimmed by 0 bases and J by 0 bases, leaving 11 bases between them. Germline V gene data show CDR1 as SGHNT and CDR2 as YYREEE (reference sequence). CDR3 region: CASSLGESPSTDTQYF. The CDR3 DNA is TGTGCCAGCAGCTTGGGGGAGTCCCCTAGCACAGATACGCAGTATTTT.

This rearrangement joins TRBV27 to TRBJ2-5, with TRBD1 identical over 12 bases. The CDR3 runs 16 residues. Germline V gene data show CDR1 as MNHEY and CDR2 as SMNVEV (reference sequence). J was trimmed by 4 bases and V by 5 bases; bases with no gene match: 8. CDR3 amino acids: CASSQPGQGAGETQYF. The CDR3 region has the DNA TGTGCCAGCAGTCAGCCGGGACAGGGGGCCGGAGAGACCCAGTACTTC.

The chain employs TRBV9 and TRBJ2-1, with TRBD2 matching 9 bases. Germline V gives CDR1 SGDLS, CDR2 YYNGEE. Trimming cost V 2 bases and J 8 bases; bases outside gene matches: 11. This CDR3 spans 16 amino acids. The CDR3, as DNA: TGTGCCAGCAGCGTTAGCGGGAGAGTGGTGGGAGATGAGCAGTTCTTC. It translates to CASSVSGRVVGDEQFF.

The rearrangement links TRBV11-2 to TRBJ1-2; perhaps TRBD1 as D (6 bases). V shed 5 bases and J shed 2 bases, with 9 bases lying between them. The CDR3 has 13 amino acids. Germline assignment: CDR1 SGHAT and CDR2 FQNNGV. The CDR3, as DNA: TGTGCCAGCAGCGAAGACAGGAACTATGGCTACACCTTC. Amino acids: CASSEDRNYGYTF.

The V and J genes are TRBV28 and TRBJ2-7; the D gene is possibly TRBD2 (7 bases). The CDR3 is 14 residues long. With 7 bases removed from V and 2 bases from J, the gap between germline ends came to 15 bases. The germline V gene has CDR1 MDHEN and CDR2 SYDVKM. CDR3 protein: CASNGGRPPYEQYF. In nucleotides, the CDR3 is TGTGCCAGCAACGGGGGGCGGCCCCCCTACGAGCAGTACTTC.

The chain recombines TRBV7-2 with TRBJ1-2; 9 nucleotides align to TRBD1. The V segment lost 1 base and the J segment 4 bases; nucleotides outside the gene matches: 7. This CDR3 has 16 residues. CDR1 is SGHTA, CDR2 FQGNSA, per germline. CDR3 sequence (DNA): TGTGCCAGCAGCTTAGGGAGACAGGGGGGTCGCTATGGCTACACCTTC. This sequence encodes CASSLGRQGGRYGYTF.

V usage is TRBV4-2 and J usage is TRBJ2-7; 8 nucleotides agree with TRBD2. Germline values: CDR1 LGHNA, CDR2 YNFKEQ. J lost 7 bases, V lost 4 bases, and 3 bases had no gene match. CDR3 size: 12 residues. CDR3 protein: CASSPSGGEQYF. CDR3 in DNA: TGTGCCAGCAGCCCCTCGGGGGGGGAGCAGTACTTC.